This T cell receptor (beta chain) stems from a study of blood T cell repertoires in COVID-19. V lost 0 bases to trimming and J lost 5 bases; unmatched junction nucleotides: 3. This CDR3 is built from 14 residues. Looked up from germline, CDR1 is SGDLS and CDR2 is YYNGEE. Libraries were prepared by immunoSEQ multiplex PCR; TCRdb keeps only in-frame clonotypes and omits some of them. This table has 100,000 to 150,000 clones, 60% to 85% appearing once. The clonotype was recovered from a man between 65 and 79 years old with acute or convalescent COVID-19. The rearrangement uses TRBV9 and TRBJ2-5, with 8 bases aligning to TRBD1. Sequencing was done on a sample of peripheral blood. CDR3 sequence: CASSVGQGYETQYF. The CDR3 region has the DNA TGTGCCAGCAGCGTAGGACAGGGGTACGAGACCCAGTACTTC.